This entry features one TCR beta chain sequence. This sample stems from a study of cytomegalovirus exposure and HLA in healthy donors. The study ran its PCR with 60 Vbeta and 13 Jbeta primers. Sequenced by immunoSEQ multiplex PCR; TCRdb stores in-frame clones only, minus some. The profile shows about 190,000 clones, roughly 87% of them singletons. Per the germline V gene, CDR1 is GTSNPN and CDR2 is SVGIG (reference sequence). CDR3 length: 16 amino acids. V lost 4 bases, J lost 5 bases, and 21 bases lay in between. This sequence originates from a boy aged 2 to 9 in good health and CMV-seronegative. The chain recombines TRBV30 with TRBJ2-1, with D perhaps matching TRBD1 (5 bases). The sequenced material came from PBMCs. The CDR3 spells CAWTPDPWGRHNEQFF. DNA for the CDR3: TGTGCCTGGACCCCGGACCCGTGGGGCCGCCACAATGAGCAGTTCTTC. Complete variable domain (other parts from reference TRBV30 and TRBJ2-1): SQTIHQWPATLVQPVGSPLSLECTVEGTSNPNLYWYRQAAGRGLQLLFYSVGIGQISSEVPQNLSASRPQDRQFILSSKKLLLSDSGFYLCAWTPDPWGRHNEQFFGPGTRLTVL.